The subject of this entry is one T cell receptor (beta chain). The antigen remains unidentified. At one end, the junction sequence differs from germline, possibly due to a read error. This CDR3 region has 15 residues. The source of the sample is a study of blood T cells in healthy people across ages. Every participating donor contributed roughly 11 milliliters of peripheral blood through a draw. General study points: Age brought a roughly linear fall in TCR beta diversity measured per million T cells.

The use of a sample-barcoded 5' primer and a J-beta primer mix characterized a second PCR of roughly 7 to 11 cycles. One entry per CDR3 protein, called by TCRdb with MiXCR from the 5' RACE reads. The sample yields around 520,000 distinct CDR3 sequences, about 25% seen once. These data were also filed under a second study, of T cells of mothers and their children. From that second work: Reads obtained per mother exceeded 9.5 million TCR beta CDR3 reads, with several million obtained per child. Slightly higher but non-significant overlap marked related mother-child pairs versus unrelated pairs.

This TCR derives from a boy younger than 10 in good health. The chain carries TRBV12-3 or TRBV12-4 and TRBJ2-7; D uncertain. Material for sequencing was blood. The CDR3 loop is CASSLGRISSYEQYF. As DNA, the CDR3 is TGCGCCAGCAGTTTAGGACGTATAAGCTCCTACGAGCAGTACTTC.